Listed here are 27 T cell receptor beta chains from one sample, sequenced in a study of Graves' ophthalmopathy and Graves' hyperthyroidism. CDR3 regions of TCR beta were amplified from RNA transcripts. HTBI primers were employed in first-round RT-PCR, then a second-round multiplex PCR followed. MiXCR was run by TCRdb on the multiplex PCR reads, yielding one entry per CDR3 protein. The sample includes some 1.1 million distinct CDR3 sequences, about 38% of them seen just once. Sequencing was done on a sample of peripheral blood or thyroid tissue (not recorded which). Receptors were obtained from an adult man with Graves' hyperthyroidism.

This clonotype showed up many times. This sequence joins TRBV10-3 and TRBJ1-1; TRBD1 aligns across 8 bases. Germline CDR1 ENHRY, CDR2 SYGVKD. The trim removed 6 bases at V and 2 bases at J, leaving 5 bases unmatched. The CDR3 is 14 residues long. CDR3: CAIRSAGGNTEAFF. DNA of the CDR3: TGTGCCATCAGATCCGCAGGGGGCAACACTGAAGCTTTCTTT.

This clonotype occurred a few times. The CDR3 loop reads CASSLVGAGKDYTF. The CDR3 coding sequence is TGTGCCAGCAGCTTGGTGGGGGCAGGGAAGGACTACACCTTC. The V gene is TRBV5-8, the J gene TRBJ1-2, with D perhaps matching TRBD1 (6 bases). In germline, CDR1 is SGHTS, CDR2 YDEGEE. V shed 0 bases and J shed 10 bases, with 16 bases lying between them. This CDR3 region has 14 residues.

This clonotype has only a few counts. The chain employs TRBV12-3 or TRBV12-4 and TRBJ2-5, with D unresolved. CDR3 length: 14 amino acids. Trimming cost V 5 bases and J 1 base, with 11 bases left between them. CDR3 nucleotide sequence: TGTGCCAGCAGTCCCCAGGATATCCAAGAGACCCAGTACTTC. Encoded protein: CASSPQDIQETQYF.

The chain is built from TRBV15 and TRBJ2-7, with 7 bases fitting TRBD1. This CDR3 is built from 16 residues. Germline-derived CDR1 and CDR2 are LNHNV and YYDKDF (reference sequence). With V trimmed by 3 bases and J by 1 base, 9 bases remained unmatched. CDR3 sequence (DNA): TGTGCCACCAGCAGTTACTCCGGGACAGAGTCCTACGAGCAGTACTTC. Translation: CATSSYSGTESYEQYF. Combining the CDR3 with reference TRBV15 and TRBJ2-7 gives the whole variable domain DAMVIQNPRYQVTQFGKPVTLSCSQTLNHNVMYWYQQKSSQAPKLLFHYYDKDFNNEADTPDNFQSRRPNTSFCFLDIRSPGLGDTAMYLCATSSYSGTESYEQYFGPGTRLTVT.

This clonotype was counted many times. V is TRBV20-1 and J is TRBJ1-2, with unresolved D. There are 15 residues in the CDR3. Germline CDR1 is DFQATT and CDR2 is SNEGSKA (reference sequence). Trimming stripped 1 base from V and 0 bases from J, with 12 bases between. The CDR3 DNA is TGCAGTGCTAGAGCCCTGACGCGTTCTAACTATGGCTACACCTTC. It encodes CSARALTRSNYGYTF.

The V call is TRBV28, the J call TRBJ2-5; TRBD1 is a possible D gene (6 bases). CDR1 is MDHEN and CDR2 is SYDVKM in the germline V gene. Trimming removed 5 bases from V and 5 bases from J, with 18 bases in between. The CDR3 extends over 15 amino acids. CDR3 DNA: TGTGCCAGCAGTCCACCCAGGGGAGTGTGGGAGACCCAGTACTTC. The encoded protein is CASSPPRGVWETQYF.

This clonotype was recorded many times. CDR3 sequence (DNA): TGTGCCAGTAGTATACGGGGTGGTGTAAGCAATCAGCCCCAGCATTTT. Residues: CASSIRGGVSNQPQHF. The genes are TRBV19 and TRBJ1-5; no firm D call. V lost 2 bases, J lost 1 base, and 12 bases lay in between. The CDR3 covers 16 residues. Germline V gene sequence: CDR1 LNHDA, CDR2 SQIVND (reference sequence). Filled out from reference TRBV19 and TRBJ1-5, the complete variable domain reads DGGITQSPKYLFRKEGQNVTLSCEQNLNHDAMYWYRQDPGQGLRLIYYSQIVNDFQKGDIAEGYSVSREKKESFPLTVTSAQKNPTAFYLCASSIRGGVSNQPQHFGDGTRLSIL.

This clonotype was counted many times. The chain links TRBV20-1 to TRBJ2-2; TRBD1 or TRBD2 may be the D gene (6 bases each). Trimming pared 7 bases from V and 4 bases from J, leaving 13 bases between. The CDR3 is 13 amino acids. Germline CDR1 is DFQATT and CDR2 is SNEGSKA (reference sequence). The CDR3 loop is CSVSGGITGELFF. The CDR3 nucleotides are TGCAGTGTCTCCGGGGGCATCACCGGGGAGCTGTTTTTT.

This clonotype turned up a few times. This chain links TRBV10-3 with TRBJ1-1; TRBD1 might be the D (6 bases). The germline V and J ends were trimmed by 5 bases and 5 bases, with 12 bases remaining between them. The CDR3 length is 13 residues. Germline V gives CDR1 ENHRY, CDR2 SYGVKD. In DNA, the CDR3 is TGTGCCATCAGTTTACAGGGAGGAACTGAAGCTTTCTTT. It translates to CAISLQGGTEAFF.

This rearrangement joins TRBV7-4 to TRBJ1-1; no reliable D call. V was pared by 5 bases and J by 11 bases, with 12 bases between. The CDR3 runs to 11 residues. In germline, CDR1 is SGHVT, CDR2 SQSDAQ. The CDR3 bases are TGTGCCAGCAGCCCCCGAGGTCGGGCTTTCTTT. It codes for CASSPRGRAFF.

This clonotype was recorded a few times. The chain has TRBV12-3 or TRBV12-4 and TRBJ2-7; TRBD1 matches 7 bases. The CDR3 length is 14 residues. J was trimmed by 3 bases and V by 5 bases; bases with no gene match: 7. CDR3 sequence reads: CASSKQGSGYEQYF. CDR3 nucleotides: TGTGCCAGCAGTAAACAGGGGTCAGGCTACGAGCAGTACTTC.

V gene TRBV7-9 combines with J gene TRBJ2-7, with D perhaps assigned TRBD1 or TRBD2 (5 bases each). V dropped 7 bases and J dropped 7 bases, with 23 bases sitting between them. The CDR3 is 15 residues long. The germline gives CDR1 SEHNR, CDR2 FQNEAQ (reference sequence). CDR3 in amino acids: CASTPRDQTYEEQYF. The CDR3 nucleotides are TGTGCCAGCACCCCCCGGGACCAAACCTACGAAGAGCAGTACTTC. Based on the CDR3 plus reference TRBV7-9 and TRBJ2-7, the full variable domain is DTGVSQNPRHKITKRGQNVTFRCDPISEHNRLYWYRQTLGQGPEFLTYFQNEAQLEKSRLLSDRFSAERPKGSFSTLEIQRTEQGDSAMYLCASTPRDQTYEEQYFGPGTRLTVT.

This clonotype showed up just a few times. A much larger clone differs by one base, so this may be a read error. The J gene is TRBJ1-1, the V gene TRBV10-2, with D possibly matching TRBD1 (6 bases). The CDR3 is made up of 12 amino acids. Trimming pared 2 bases from V and 7 bases from J, leaving 8 bases between. Germline V lookup: CDR1 WSHSY, CDR2 SAAADI. CDR3 in amino acids: CASSEPDSEAFF. The CDR3 nucleotides are TGCGCCAGCAGTGAGCCGGACAGTGAAGCTTTCTTT.

This chain connects TRBV7-9 to TRBJ2-2; possibly TRBD1 or TRBD2 for D (6 bases each). V lost 4 bases, J lost 4 bases, and 16 bases lay in between. The length of the CDR3 is 16 residues. Germline V gene lookup returns CDR1 SEHNR and CDR2 FQNEAQ (reference sequence). CDR3 in amino acids: CASSSGGRIATGELFF. The CDR3 DNA reads TGTGCCAGCAGCTCCGGGGGCCGGATCGCCACCGGGGAGCTGTTTTTT.

This clonotype was observed a handful of times. The chain links TRBV15 to TRBJ2-3; TRBD2 matches at 7 bases. Germline CDR1 LNHNV, CDR2 YYDKDF (reference sequence). The CDR3 has 16 residues. Trimming cost V 1 base and J 3 bases; bases outside gene matches: 7. This chain's CDR3 is CATSRALGGRTDTQYF. Here the CDR3 DNA reads TGTGCCACCAGCAGAGCTCTGGGGGGGAGGACAGATACGCAGTATTTT.

This rearrangement joins TRBV9 to TRBJ1-5; D is undetermined. The CDR3 totals 15 residues. The germline V gene has CDR1 SGDLS and CDR2 YYNGEE. V gave up 3 bases and J gave up 5 bases, with 15 bases separating them. The CDR3 DNA sequence: TGTGCCAGCAGCGCGCAACTACACGGTTATCAGCCCCAGCATTTT. The encoded protein is CASSAQLHGYQPQHF. Full variable domain (missing parts from reference TRBV9 and TRBJ1-5): DSGVTQTPKHLITATGQRVTLRCSPRSGDLSVYWYQQSLDQGLQFLIQYYNGEERAKGNILERFSAQQFPDLHSELNLSSLELGDSALYFCASSAQLHGYQPQHFGDGTRLSIL.

This clonotype was counted many times. J is TRBJ2-7 and V is TRBV29-1; 7 bases align to TRBD2. The CDR3 has 13 amino acids. CDR1 and CDR2 from the germline V gene are SQVTM and ANQGSEA. Unmatched junction bases numbered 5, after V lost 2 bases and J lost 4 bases. The CDR3 region is CSVEPQGGYEQYF. The DNA for the CDR3 is TGCAGCGTTGAACCTCAGGGAGGGTACGAGCAGTACTTC.

V is TRBV3-1 and J is TRBJ2-5, with 7 bases that match TRBD1. Germline-derived CDR1 and CDR2 are LGHDT and YNNKEL (reference sequence). This CDR3 has 14 amino acids. V lost 4 bases to trimming and J lost 3 bases; unmatched junction nucleotides: 5. CDR3: CASSPSTGKETQYF. In DNA form, the CDR3 reads TGTGCCAGCAGCCCCTCGACAGGGAAAGAGACCCAGTACTTC.

This clonotype was picked up a small number of times. A much more abundant neighbour one base away suggests this may be a read error. The chain joins TRBV2 to TRBJ1-1; D possibly corresponds to TRBD1 (5 bases). The germline V gene has CDR1 SNHLY and CDR2 FYNNEI. The CDR3 is 15 amino acids. V shed 7 bases and J shed 1 base, with 16 bases lying between them. CDR3 sequence reads: CASTKGGVTNTEAFF. For the CDR3, the DNA is TGTGCCAGCACAAAGGGAGGGGTCACGAACACTGAAGCTTTCTTT.

This chain joins TRBV20-1 and TRBJ2-5, with 9 bases that match TRBD1. CDR1 and CDR2 (germline): DFQATT, SNEGSKA (reference sequence). Losses at the gene ends were 7 bases for V and 4 bases for J; bases not matched to a gene: 7. This CDR3 spans 13 amino acids. The CDR3 is CSVRRDRVETQYF. As DNA, the CDR3 is TGCAGTGTCCGCCGGGACAGGGTAGAGACCCAGTACTTC.

This sequence joins TRBV20-1 and TRBJ1-6, with a tentative D call TRBD1 (5 bases). V was shortened by 3 bases and J by 6 bases, with 12 bases between the two germline ends. CDR1 and CDR2 from the germline V gene are DFQATT and SNEGSKA (reference sequence). The CDR3 totals 14 residues. For the CDR3, the DNA is TGCAGTGCTAGTTTCGCGGGGGGTAATTCACCCCTCCACTTT. Translation: CSASFAGGNSPLHF.

This clonotype occurred many times. The chain couples TRBV9 to TRBJ1-1; tentative D call: TRBD1 (6 bases). The CDR3 covers 14 residues. V was trimmed by 3 bases and J by 1 base, leaving 10 bases between them. CDR1 is SGDLS, CDR2 YYNGEE, per germline. The CDR3 is CASSEDRWNTEAFF. Written as DNA, the CDR3 is TGTGCCAGCAGCGAAGACAGGTGGAACACTGAAGCTTTCTTT.

This clonotype was observed a handful of times. The chain has TRBV6-2 or TRBV6-3 and TRBJ1-1; no clear D. The CDR3 loop spans 13 amino acids. CDR1 and CDR2 (germline): MNHEY, SVGEGT. Trimming removed 7 bases from V and 0 bases from J, with 9 bases in between. Written as DNA, the CDR3 is TGTGCCAGCAAAGGGTCCATGAACACTGAAGCTTTCTTT. Protein product: CASKGSMNTEAFF.

There are many counts of this clonotype. The rearrangement uses TRBV20-1 and TRBJ1-6; the D gene is possibly TRBD1 (5 bases). Trimming took 3 bases from V and 3 from J, leaving 18 bases between them. Germline V gene lookup returns CDR1 DFQATT and CDR2 SNEGSKA (reference sequence). CDR3 length equals 17 residues. CDR3 sequence: CSASLDPGLNYNSPLHF. CDR3 sequence (DNA): TGCAGTGCTAGCTTAGATCCGGGACTGAACTATAATTCACCCCTCCACTTT.

This clonotype was counted at least ten times. The V gene is TRBV29-1, the J gene TRBJ1-2; no definite D call. The CDR3 has 14 amino acids. The V and J ends lost 2 bases and 0 bases respectively, with 10 bases between them. Germline CDR1 reads SQVTM; CDR2 reads ANQGSEA. The CDR3 sequence: CSVEMSVANYGYTF. DNA of the CDR3: TGCAGCGTTGAAATGTCGGTCGCTAACTATGGCTACACCTTC.

This chain joins TRBV10-3 and TRBJ2-7, with TRBD1 identical over 8 bases. The CDR3 contains 16 residues. Germline-derived CDR1 and CDR2 are ENHRY and SYGVKD. The V gene end was trimmed by 10 bases and the J gene end by 2 bases; junction bases not matched to a gene: 16. The CDR3 DNA reads TGTGCCAGCAGCTTTTCCCCGGGACAGGCGACCTACGAGCAGTACTTC. This sequence encodes CASSFSPGQATYEQYF.

Details on this clonotype: No conserved phenylalanine or tryptophan ends this CDR3, so it is likely a read error. Because the CDR3's place on the DNA is in doubt, the DNA is left out and the CDR3 is given as listed by TCRdb. The chain links TRBV24-1 to TRBJ1-1; the table gives TRBD1 as D, unverified against the DNA. In germline, CDR1 is KGHDR, CDR2 SFDVKD. Ends included, the CDR3 has 8 residues. The CDR3 loop reads CATSEPYR.